Below, 18 T cell receptor beta chains from the same sample are listed, as sequenced in a study of follicular helper T cells after annual influenza vaccination. Sequenced by immunoSEQ multiplex PCR; TCRdb stores in-frame clones only, minus some. The sample contains some 11,000 clones, 81% of which appear only once. Time point here: 2014-2015 season, pre-vaccination. The material sequenced was CXCR5- memory CD4+ T cells sorted from blood, taken on the day of influenza vaccination. The receptors originated from an adult who received the influenza vaccine.

To note about this clone: A junction boundary mismatches the germline segment, possibly from a read error. V is TRBV20-1 and J is TRBJ2-5; D is perhaps TRBD1 or TRBD2 (5 bases each). Germline V lookup: CDR1 DFQATT, CDR2 SNEGSKA (reference sequence). This CDR3 has 11 residues. For the CDR3, the DNA is TGCAGTCCCCGGGACCACGAGACCCAGTACTTC. Protein: CSPRDHETQYF.

The chain employs TRBV25-1 and TRBJ2-3; D gene ambiguous. The germline gives CDR1 MGHDK, CDR2 SYGVNS. The CDR3 has 12 amino acids. Trimming cost V 4 bases and J 2 bases, with 4 bases left between them. CDR3 DNA: TGTGCCAGCAGTGGACACACAGATACGCAGTATTTT. Protein sequence: CASSGHTDTQYF.

V usage is TRBV21-1 and J usage is TRBJ1-5. TRBV21-1 is a known pseudogene. The CDR3 spans 16 residues. The CDR3 bases are TGTGCCAGCAGCAAATCGGAGAATTATAGCAATCAGCCCCAGCATTTT. It yields the protein CASSKSENYSNQPQHF.

Comment on this clone: The sample has other DNA sequences that encode this CDR3 too. J is TRBJ2-5 and V is TRBV5-1; 8 nucleotides line up with TRBD2. This CDR3 contains 15 residues. Germline trimming cut 0 bases from V and 1 base from J; bases unmatched to any gene: 2. Germline CDR1 reads SGHRS; CDR2 reads YFSETQ. The CDR3 protein is CASSLVAGGQETQYF. The CDR3, as DNA: TGCGCCAGCAGCTTGGTTGCGGGGGGCCAAGAGACCCAGTACTTC.

This rearrangement joins TRBV28 to TRBJ1-1; no definite D call. The V and J ends lost 2 bases and 1 base respectively, with 17 bases between them. Germline V CDR1 and CDR2: MDHEN, SYDVKM. This CDR3 contains 17 residues. The CDR3: CASSLGGYGIKNTEAFF. The CDR3 nucleotides read TGTGCCAGCAGTTTAGGCGGTTACGGAATCAAGAACACTGAAGCTTTCTTT.

The chain employs TRBV30 and TRBJ1-4; D uncertain. This CDR3 is 13 amino acids long. Trimming stripped 3 bases from V and 8 bases from J, with 13 bases between. CDR1 is GTSNPN, CDR2 SVGIG, per germline (reference sequence). This chain's CDR3 is CAWSHRRGEKLFF. CDR3 sequence (DNA): TGTGCCTGGAGCCACCGTCGAGGGGAAAAACTGTTTTTT.

The chain couples TRBV18 to TRBJ2-5, with no clear D. V was clipped by 0 bases and J by 3 bases, with 8 bases between them. The germline V gene encodes CDR1 KGHSH and CDR2 LQKENI. CDR3 length: 14 residues. The DNA of the CDR3 is TGTGCCAGCTCACCACCGGGCTGGGAAGAGACCCAGTACTTC. The encoded protein is CASSPPGWEETQYF.

V and J are TRBV7-3 and TRBJ2-5, with 9 bases fitting TRBD1. Germline CDR1 reads SGHTA; CDR2 reads FQGTGA. The CDR3 length is 13 residues. With 10 bases clipped from V and 3 bases from J, the junction kept 6 bases outside the gene matches. The CDR3 loop is CATGTGPKETQYF. The CDR3 DNA reads TGTGCCACCGGGACAGGGCCTAAAGAGACCCAGTACTTC.

The CDR3: CASSTGTGLYEQYF. The CDR3 DNA is TGTGCCAGCAGCACCGGGACAGGGCTCTACGAGCAGTACTTC. The rearrangement uses TRBV5-4 and TRBJ2-7, with 9 bases identical to TRBD1. The trim removed 4 bases at V and 3 bases at J, leaving 5 bases unmatched. CDR1 SGHNT and CDR2 YYREEE come from the germline V gene (reference sequence). This CDR3 region has 14 residues.

The chain has TRBV15 and TRBJ2-2; 10 nucleotides line up with TRBD2. Germline-derived CDR1 and CDR2 are LNHNV and YYDKDF (reference sequence). Trimming took 0 bases from V and 6 from J; bases not matched to a gene: 4. The CDR3 length is 16 residues. CDR3 nucleotide sequence: TGTGCCACCAGCAGAGATATAGCGGGAGGTCCCGGGGAGCTGTTTTTT. Translating gives CATSRDIAGGPGELFF.

This clone came up a few times. V usage is TRBV6-5 and J usage is TRBJ1-5, with TRBD1 as a possible D gene (5 bases). The V end was cut by 3 bases, the J end by 6 bases, with 15 bases between. This CDR3 has 15 amino acids. Germline V CDR1 and CDR2: MNHEY, SVGAGI. This CDR3 reads CASSYGRGDGQPQHF. The CDR3 DNA follows: TGTGCCAGCAGTTATGGGCGGGGGGACGGTCAGCCCCAGCATTTT.

The chain combines TRBV19 with TRBJ2-1; TRBD2 matches at 8 bases. Germline V CDR1 and CDR2: LNHDA, SQIVND (reference sequence). This CDR3 is built from 17 residues. The J segment lost 7 bases and the V segment lost 2 bases, leaving 13 bases of the junction unmatched. This CDR3 reads CASSISGSSGDRNEQFF. CDR3 DNA sequence: TGTGCCAGTAGTATAAGTGGGAGTAGCGGGGACCGGAATGAGCAGTTCTTC.

The rearrangement joins TRBV19 to TRBJ2-7, with TRBD2 identical over 7 bases. Germline CDR1 is LNHDA and CDR2 is SQIVND (reference sequence). The CDR3 is 15 residues long. After removal of 6 bases from V and 2 bases from J, the junction contained 10 bases not matched to a gene. The CDR3 DNA sequence: TGTGCCAGTAGCCCCCCTAGCGGAGAGACCTACGAGCAGTACTTC. The encoded protein is CASSPPSGETYEQYF. Together with reference TRBV19 and TRBJ2-7, the CDR3 gives the full variable domain: DGGITQSPKYLFRKEGQNVTLSCEQNLNHDAMYWYRQDPGQGLRLIYYSQIVNDFQKGDIAEGYSVSREKKESFPLTVTSAQKNPTAFYLCASSPPSGETYEQYFGPGTRLTVT.

This clone was detected once. The chain recombines TRBV28 with TRBJ1-5; TRBD1 aligns across 8 bases. The V segment lost 5 bases and the J segment 1 base; nucleotides outside the gene matches: 13. Germline CDR1 is MDHEN and CDR2 is SYDVKM. This CDR3 has 18 residues. CDR3 DNA: TGTGCCAGCAGTCCGGACAGGGTTGGGGTCGGAAGCAATCAGCCCCAGCATTTT. It is translated as CASSPDRVGVGSNQPQHF.

This clone occurred a few times. The rearrangement links TRBV2 to TRBJ1-2; 7 nucleotides agree with TRBD1. The CDR3 extends over 16 amino acids. CDR1 is SNHLY and CDR2 is FYNNEI in the germline V gene. Germline trimming cut 8 bases from V and 0 bases from J; bases unmatched to any gene: 12. CDR3 sequence reads: CASRPTGGTANYGYTF. Written as DNA, the CDR3 is TGTGCCAGCCGTCCGACGGGGGGGACAGCTAACTATGGCTACACCTTC.

CDR3: CASSLTRSGNTIYF. The DNA of the CDR3 is TGCGCCAGCAGCTTAACGCGCTCTGGAAACACCATATATTTT. The chain is built from TRBV5-1 and TRBJ1-3, with D uncertain. The germline V gene has CDR1 SGHRS and CDR2 YFSETQ. The CDR3 is 14 residues long. V was shortened by 2 bases and J by 0 bases, with 6 bases between the two germline ends.

This chain joins TRBV11-3 and TRBJ2-3; D is possibly TRBD1 (5 bases). Germline V gives CDR1 SGHNT, CDR2 YENEEA. V lost 4 bases, J lost 3 bases, and 8 bases lay in between. This CDR3 is 13 amino acids long. The CDR3 loop is CASSSQGTDTQYF. The CDR3 coding sequence is TGTGCCAGCAGCTCGCAGGGAACAGATACGCAGTATTTT.

Here the CDR3 reads CASSETVGYNEQFF. In nucleotides, the CDR3 is TGTGCCAGCAGTGAGACAGTCGGCTACAATGAGCAGTTCTTC. The chain has TRBV6-1 and TRBJ2-1, with D maybe TRBD1 (5 bases). The CDR3 totals 14 residues. CDR1 is MNHNS and CDR2 is SASEGT in the germline V gene. V shed 3 bases and J shed 3 bases, with 9 bases lying between them.